A selection of T cell receptor beta chains follows, all from one sample in a study of spatial heterogeneity in lung cancer. TCRdb reprocessed the 5' RACE reads via MiXCR and lists one record per CDR3 protein. Among about 30,000 distinct CDR3 sequences, about 8.8% were seen once, and the ten largest hold approximately 35%. This material consisted of PBMCs, taken at surgery. The origin of the receptors is a female donor with early-stage non-small cell lung cancer. Each CDR3 is given with its conserved first and last residue. Each record gives: clone size, D gene, V gene, J gene, CDR3 DNA, CDR3 protein. D genes are given only for firm matches. Size is stated for part of the rows, as once, few or many counts, or as a class when the clone is expanded.

.	.	TRBV20-1	TRBJ1-5	TGCAGTGCTAGCCGCACAGGTCAGCCCCAGCATTTT	CSASRTGQPQHF
.	TRBD2	TRBV5-6	TRBJ2-3	TGTGCCAGCAGCTTGGCTCTAGCGGGAGGAGTAGATACGCAGTATTTT	CASSLALAGGVDTQYF
many	TRBD1	TRBV20-1	TRBJ1-1	TGCAGTGCTCCGACGGACAGGGTAGACACTGAAGCTTTCTTT	CSAPTDRVDTEAFF
.	TRBD1	TRBV4-1	TRBJ1-2	TGCGCCAGCAGCCAAGATATGTTGGGGACAGCGGGTATAAACTATGGCTACACCTTC	CASSQDMLGTAGINYGYTF
.	.	TRBV28	TRBJ2-7	TGTGCCAGCAAAACAGGGCTGGGAATCTACGAGCAGTACTTC	CASKTGLGIYEQYF
many	TRBD2	TRBV27	TRBJ2-3	TGTGCCAGCAGTTCCTTGACTAGCGGTAGCACAGATACGCAGTATTTT	CASSSLTSGSTDTQYF
many	TRBD2	TRBV6-5	TRBJ2-3	TGTGCCAGCAGTCCCGGGACTACAACAGATACGCAGTATTTT	CASSPGTTTDTQYF
many	TRBD2	TRBV2	TRBJ2-1	TGTGCCAGCAGTGGTAGCGGGAGCTCCTACAATGAGCAGTTCTTC	CASSGSGSSYNEQFF
few	.	TRBV5-1	TRBJ2-5	TGCGCCAGCAGCCCCGGGACCCTTGGGGGCCAAGAGACCCAGTACTTC	CASSPGTLGGQETQYF
many	TRBD2	TRBV4-2	TRBJ2-1	TGTGCCAGCAGCCAAGAGACGACTGGGACTAGCGGGAATAATGAGCAGTTCTTC	CASSQETTGTSGNNEQFF
many	.	TRBV24-1	TRBJ1-5	TGTGCCCCCGGACCGAACAATCAGCCCCAGCATTTT	CAPGPNNQPQHF
.	TRBD1	TRBV2	TRBJ2-1	TGTGCCAGCAGTGAGGGACAGACCCAGTTCTTC	CASSEGQTQFF
many	.	TRBV3-1	TRBJ2-5	TGTGCCAGCAGCAAAGTTGGTTCACAAAGAGAGACCCAGTACTTC	CASSKVGSQRETQYF
few	.	TRBV19	TRBJ1-5	TGTGCCAGTAGTATCGCCAGGGGCGAGAATCAGCCCCAGCATTTT	CASSIARGENQPQHF
many	.	TRBV18	TRBJ2-3	TGTGCCAGCTCACCTGGGACCACAGATACGCAGTATTTT	CASSPGTTDTQYF
.	TRBD1	TRBV20-1	TRBJ1-5	TGCAGTGCTAGAATTACAGGGGGGCGTCTTAGCAATCAGCCCCAGCATTTT	CSARITGGRLSNQPQHF
medium-sized	.	TRBV7-2	TRBJ2-5	TGTGCCAGCAGCTTAGAAGTGCGCTCAGAGACCCAGTACTTC	CASSLEVRSETQYF
few	.	TRBV27	TRBJ1-3	TGTGCCAGCAGTTTAACCCGGTTGTCTGGAAACACCATATATTTT	CASSLTRLSGNTIYF
.	.	TRBV7-2	TRBJ1-5	TGTGCCAGCAGCCCTTCCTCGGACAACAATCAGCCCCAGCATTTT	CASSPSSDNNQPQHF
many	.	TRBV29-1	TRBJ2-2	TGCAGCGTTGAAGAGAGTAGCCCGAACACCGGGGAGCTGTTTTTT	CSVEESSPNTGELFF
many	.	TRBV30	TRBJ1-1	TGTGCCTGGAGGCCCCGAGTCAACACTGAAGCTTTCTTT	CAWRPRVNTEAFF
few	TRBD1	TRBV5-3	TRBJ2-1	TGTGCCAGAAGCTTACCGGGACAGGGGAACAATGAGCAGTTCTTC	CARSLPGQGNNEQFF
many	.	TRBV7-2	TRBJ2-3	TGTGCCAGCGGACCGTACACAGATACGCAGTATTTT	CASGPYTDTQYF
many	.	TRBV27	TRBJ2-1	TGTGCCAGCAGTCTAGGACGGAATGAGCAGTTCTTC	CASSLGRNEQFF
many	TRBD2	TRBV15	TRBJ2-5	TGTGCCACCAGCCGCGATCCCTTGCTAGCGGTCGGGCGGGAGACCCAGTACTTC	CATSRDPLLAVGRETQYF
.	TRBD2	TRBV6-2/TRBV6-3	TRBJ2-5	TGTGCCAGCAGACGGGGACTAGCGGGAGCGGAGACCCAGTACTTC	CASRRGLAGAETQYF
many	TRBD1	TRBV20-1	TRBJ1-2	TGCAGTGCTAGCGTGACAGGGTCACGCGGCTATGGCTACACCTTC	CSASVTGSRGYGYTF
many	.	TRBV11-2	TRBJ1-5	TGTGCCAGCAGCCCAACACAGGGCTGGGGTACCAGCAATCAGCCCCAGCATTTT	CASSPTQGWGTSNQPQHF
many	.	TRBV19	TRBJ1-4	TGTGCCACCTATGGCCGGGGGGCTGAAAAACTGTTTTTT	CATYGRGAEKLFF
.	TRBD2	TRBV5-1	TRBJ2-3	TGCGCCAGCAGCTTGGCAGGGACTAGCGGGAGGGCCCAAGGTACGCAGTATTTT	CASSLAGTSGRAQGTQYF
many	TRBD2	TRBV7-9	TRBJ2-1	TGTGCCAGCAGCTTAGCAGGGCTAGCGGGAGCATCTGAGCAGTTCTTC	CASSLAGLAGASEQFF
many	.	TRBV21-1	TRBJ1-5	TGTGCCAGCAGCGGAGGGGGATTTAGCAATCAGCCCCAGCATTTT	CASSGGGFSNQPQHF
many	.	TRBV12-5	TRBJ2-1	TGTGCTAGTGGTTTGGTACTGGGTAGACCGGTCAATGAGCAGTTCTTC	CASGLVLGRPVNEQFF
few	TRBD2	TRBV20-1	TRBJ2-1	TGCAGTGCTAGAGATCTCTTAGGGTTGGTAGCGGGAGTCAATGAGCAGTTCTTC	CSARDLLGLVAGVNEQFF
many	TRBD1	TRBV5-1	TRBJ2-7	TGCGCCAGCAGCTTGGATGGACAGGGTTACGAGCAGTACTTC	CASSLDGQGYEQYF
few	TRBD1	TRBV5-5	TRBJ2-6	TGTGCCAGCAGCCTTAGGACAGGGGCTGGGGCCAACGTCCTGACTTTC	CASSLRTGAGANVLTF
many	.	TRBV7-9	TRBJ2-1	TGTGCCAGCAGCCCCCACCAGGGATTTGGGTTCTTC	CASSPHQGFGFF
.	.	TRBV12-3/TRBV12-4	TRBJ2-3	TGTGCCAGCAGTTTACCCGGGAGTGCGTATACGCAGTATTTT	CASSLPGSAYTQYF
many	TRBD1	TRBV20-1	TRBJ1-6	TGCAGTGCTAGAGGCTGGGGACAGGGGATTGGTTCACCCCTCCACTTT	CSARGWGQGIGSPLHF
many	TRBD2	TRBV4-2	TRBJ2-5	TGTGCCAGCAGCTCGTTACCAACTAGCGGGGGGACCCAGTACTTC	CASSSLPTSGGTQYF
few	.	TRBV28	TRBJ1-5	TGTGCCAGCAGTTTCGGGATTCAGCCCCAGCATTTT	CASSFGIQPQHF
many	.	TRBV2	TRBJ2-3	TGTGCCAGCCACGGTACTTTCACAGATACGCAGTATTTT	CASHGTFTDTQYF
many	.	TRBV10-2	TRBJ1-6	TGCGCCAGCAGTGAGACGGGGGCTTCACCCCTCCACTTT	CASSETGASPLHF
many	.	TRBV6-2/TRBV6-3	TRBJ2-2	TGTGCCAGCCTCAAGACCGGGGAGCTGTTTTTT	CASLKTGELFF
many	.	TRBV7-2	TRBJ2-1	TGTGCCAGCAGCTTAGGTGCCGGTAGCTCCTACAATGAGCAGTTCTTC	CASSLGAGSSYNEQFF
many	TRBD1	TRBV12-5	TRBJ1-5	TGTGCTAGTGGTTTGGTTTTAGCGCCCGGACAGGGCAATCAGCCCCAGCATTTT	CASGLVLAPGQGNQPQHF
.	.	TRBV25-1	TRBJ2-5	TGTGCCAGCAGTGTTAGCAGGGAGATTTCGGAGACCCAGTACTTC	CASSVSREISETQYF
many	.	TRBV7-2	TRBJ1-2	TGTGCCAGCAGCAAACAGGGTTTTCTCGGCTACACCTTC	CASSKQGFLGYTF